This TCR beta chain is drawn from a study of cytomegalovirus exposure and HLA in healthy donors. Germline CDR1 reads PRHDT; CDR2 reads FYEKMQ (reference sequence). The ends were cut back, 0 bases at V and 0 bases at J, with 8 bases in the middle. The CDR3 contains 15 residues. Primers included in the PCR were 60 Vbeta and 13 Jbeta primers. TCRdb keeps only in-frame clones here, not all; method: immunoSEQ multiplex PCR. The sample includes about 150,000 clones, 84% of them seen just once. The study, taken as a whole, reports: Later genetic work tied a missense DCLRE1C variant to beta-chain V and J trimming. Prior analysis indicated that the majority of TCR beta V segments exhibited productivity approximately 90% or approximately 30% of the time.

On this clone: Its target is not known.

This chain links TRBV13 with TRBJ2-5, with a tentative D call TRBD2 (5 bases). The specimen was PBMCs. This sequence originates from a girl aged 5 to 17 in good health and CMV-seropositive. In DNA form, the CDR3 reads TGTGCCAGCAGCTTAGGCCGGGGATACCAAGAGACCCAGTACTTC. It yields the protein CASSLGRGYQETQYF.